This T cell receptor (beta chain) was identified during a study of CD8+ T cells in alopecia areata. Looking at the study overall: For the treated group, dosing was oral tofacitinib at 5 to 10 mg twice daily.

CDR3 length equals 11 residues. Germline loops: CDR1 SGHRS, CDR2 YFSETQ. Trimming pared 0 bases from V and 7 bases from J, leaving 5 bases between. RNA was extracted and reverse transcribed into cDNA as the sequencing template. Repertoires were generated with immunoSEQ multiplex PCR, while TCRdb's copy carries only in-frame clones and drops some. The table records fewer than 80,000 clones, roughly three fifths of them present only once. The chain uses TRBV5-1 and TRBJ2-7; D is ambiguous. Sequencing was performed on CD8+ T cells sorted from blood, taken at week 0. The TCR was taken from a human donor with alopecia areata. The CDR3 sequence: CASSLVWEQYF. The CDR3 DNA is TGCGCCAGCAGCTTGGTCTGGGAGCAGTACTTC.